What follows are 24 T cell receptor beta chains derived from one specimen sequenced in a study of cytomegalovirus exposure and HLA in healthy donors. Primers included in the PCR were 60 Vbeta and 13 Jbeta primers. Here immunoSEQ multiplex PCR was the method, and the copy in TCRdb shows in-frame clones only, minus some. The sample has around 72,000 clones, 65% to 70% seen once; the top ten hold about a fifth. The sample was PBMCs. All receptors derive from a man in his forties in good health and CMV-seropositive.

This clone turned up a few times. This chain uses TRBV4-3 with TRBJ2-1, with 9 bases fitting TRBD2. Germline CDR1 is LGHNA and CDR2 is YSLEER. The CDR3 contains 17 residues. V shed 0 bases and J 4 bases; nucleotides not matched to a gene: 7. The CDR3 is CASSQDLAGGAYNEQFF. The CDR3 DNA is TGCGCCAGCAGCCAAGATCTGGCGGGGGGGGCATACAATGAGCAGTTCTTC.

The V gene is TRBV5-1, the J gene TRBJ1-1; no reliable D call. Deletions cut 1 base from V and 1 base from J, with 11 bases between. The CDR3 is 15 residues long. CDR1 and CDR2 (germline): SGHRS, YFSETQ. CDR3 region: CASSLNGGPNTEAFF. The CDR3 DNA reads as TGCGCCAGCAGCTTGAATGGCGGCCCGAACACTGAAGCTTTCTTT.

Comments on this clone: The sample has other DNA sequences that encode this CDR3 too. The genes are TRBV30 and TRBJ1-1; D is perhaps TRBD1 (5 bases). CDR3 length: 14 residues. The ends were cut back, 2 bases at V and 2 bases at J, with 12 bases in the middle. Germline V gives CDR1 GTSNPN, CDR2 SVGIG (reference sequence). CDR3 residues: CAWSNRRANTEAFF. The CDR3 region has the DNA TGTGCCTGGAGTAACAGGAGAGCTAACACTGAAGCTTTCTTT.

V gene TRBV5-1 combines with J gene TRBJ2-5, with 7 bases identical to TRBD1. The J call is in doubt because the DNA end fits TRBJ2-7 better. The CDR3 totals 15 residues. Germline assignment: CDR1 SGHRS and CDR2 YFSETQ. CDR3 DNA sequence: TGCGCCAGCAGCTTGGGAGGGACAGTTGCCTACGAGCAGTACTTC. Translated: CASSLGGTVAYEQYF.

The V gene is TRBV29-1, the J gene TRBJ2-4; TRBD1 is a possible D gene (6 bases). Germline V lookup: CDR1 SQVTM, CDR2 ANQGSEA. The CDR3 contains 17 residues. V dropped 5 bases and J dropped 0 bases, with 20 bases sitting between them. The CDR3 here is CSVSNDRIPLAKNIQYF. In nucleotides, the CDR3 is TGCAGCGTTAGCAATGACAGGATCCCCCTAGCCAAAAACATTCAGTACTTC. The full variable domain, its missing parts supplied by reference TRBV29-1 and TRBJ2-4, is SAVISQKPSRDICQRGTSLTIQCQVDSQVTMMFWYRQQPGQSLTLIATANQGSEATYESGFVIDKFPISRPNLTFSTLTVSNMSPEDSSIYLCSVSNDRIPLAKNIQYFGAGTRLSVL.

The gene calls are TRBV18 and TRBJ2-2, with D perhaps matching TRBD1 (6 bases). The germline gives CDR1 KGHSH, CDR2 LQKENI. There are 15 residues in the CDR3. Trimming removed 3 bases at V and 3 bases at J, with 11 bases between. The CDR3 nucleotides are TGTGCCAGCTCACCCGGACAGCAATACACCGGGGAGCTGTTTTTT. It encodes CASSPGQQYTGELFF.

V gene TRBV5-1 combines with J gene TRBJ2-5; 7 bases are a match to TRBD1. V trimming: 6 bases; J trimming: 2 bases; junction bases outside the gene matches: 7. The germline CDR1 and CDR2 sequences are SGHRS and YFSETQ. The CDR3 extends over 14 amino acids. The CDR3 loop reads CASTTGQAQETQYF. The CDR3 DNA reads TGCGCCAGCACCACAGGACAGGCTCAAGAGACCCAGTACTTC. Using reference TRBV5-1 and TRBJ2-5 for the parts outside the CDR3, the full variable domain is KAGVTQTPRYLIKTRGQQVTLSCSPISGHRSVSWYQQTPGQGLQFLFEYFSETQRNKGNFPGRFSGRQFSNSRSEMNVSTLELGDSALYLCASTTGQAQETQYFGPGTRLLVL.

The gene calls are TRBV13 and TRBJ2-2; D gene unclear. From germline, CDR1 is PRHDT and CDR2 FYEKMQ (reference sequence). The CDR3 length is 13 residues. The V end lost 6 bases, the J end lost 5 bases, and 10 bases lay between the germline ends. The CDR3 DNA reads TGTGCCAGCAGACCCTACGTGACCGGGGAGCTGTTTTTT. It translates to CASRPYVTGELFF.

For the CDR3, the DNA is TGCGCCAGCAGCTTAGGGGACAGGGCGGCGGATGGCTACACCTTC. It specifies CASSLGDRAADGYTF. J is TRBJ1-2 and V is TRBV5-1, with TRBD1 identical over 9 bases. There are 15 residues in the CDR3. The germline CDR1 and CDR2 sequences are SGHRS and YFSETQ. The ends lost 2 bases at V and 6 bases at J; junction bases unmatched: 8.

V usage is TRBV5-6 and J usage is TRBJ1-2, with TRBD1 as a possible D gene (5 bases). Deletions cut 2 bases from V and 7 bases from J, with 12 bases between. The germline V gene encodes CDR1 SGHDT and CDR2 YYEEEE. The CDR3 has 13 amino acids. The CDR3 here is CASSLGATGGYTF. The CDR3 coding sequence is TGTGCCAGCAGCTTAGGGGCAACGGGTGGCTACACCTTC.

V usage is TRBV11-3 and J usage is TRBJ1-2; 9 bases align to TRBD1. This CDR3 spans 13 amino acids. V lost 5 bases, J lost 8 bases, and 6 bases stayed unmatched. The germline V gene has CDR1 SGHNT and CDR2 YENEEA. CDR3 residues: CASSRNRGQGYTF. The CDR3 region has the DNA TGTGCCAGCAGCCGGAACAGGGGGCAAGGCTACACCTTC.

The genes are TRBV2 and TRBJ2-7; 10 nucleotides agree with TRBD2. J lost 3 bases, V lost 9 bases, and 8 bases had no gene match. CDR1 is SNHLY and CDR2 is FYNNEI in the germline V gene. The CDR3 length is 14 residues. CDR3 sequence reads: CASRKRGGDYEQYF. The CDR3 DNA sequence: TGTGCCAGTAGAAAGCGGGGGGGCGACTACGAGCAGTACTTC.

The V call is TRBV2, the J call TRBJ2-2; D is unclear. The germline V and J ends were trimmed by 8 bases and 0 bases, with 10 bases remaining between them. The CDR3 has 14 residues. Germline loops: CDR1 SNHLY, CDR2 FYNNEI. As DNA, the CDR3 is TGTGCCAGCCATCGAGGATCGAACACCGGGGAGCTGTTTTTT. Translating gives CASHRGSNTGELFF. The full variable domain, in which reference TRBV2 and TRBJ2-2 provide the parts outside the CDR3, is EPEVTQTPSHQVTQMGQEVILRCVPISNHLYFYWYRQILGQKVEFLVSFYNNEISEKSEIFDDQFSVERPDGSNFTLKIRSTKLEDSAMYFCASHRGSNTGELFFGEGSRLTVL.

On this clone itself: Other DNA sequences in this sample translate to the same CDR3. V and J are TRBV11-3 and TRBJ2-7; 8 bases agree with TRBD1. CDR3 length equals 15 residues. The junction had 11 bases not matched to a gene; V was cut back by 6 bases and J by 4 bases. Germline CDR1 is SGHNT and CDR2 is YENEEA. For the CDR3, the DNA is TGTGCCAGCAGTCAGAGGCACAGGGGGGCATACGAGCAGTACTTC. It translates to CASSQRHRGAYEQYF.

This clone was recorded a few times. V gene TRBV27 combines with J gene TRBJ1-6; D not resolved. The CDR3 sequence is 16 residues long. Germline CDR1 reads MNHEY; CDR2 reads SMNVEV (reference sequence). The V and J ends lost 3 bases and 3 bases respectively, with 12 bases between them. Here the CDR3 DNA reads TGTGCCAGCAGTTTGCTCCAGGTGCACTATAATTCACCCCTCCACTTT. This codes for CASSLLQVHYNSPLHF.

The rearrangement uses TRBV20-1 and TRBJ1-1; possibly TRBD1 for D (5 bases). Germline V lookup: CDR1 DFQATT, CDR2 SNEGSKA (reference sequence). The CDR3 length is 11 residues. Here the CDR3 reads CGGSIDSEAFF. Here the CDR3 DNA reads TGCGGGGGGAGCATAGACAGTGAAGCTTTCTTT.

The chain has TRBV29-1 and TRBJ1-4; the match to TRBD1 covers 12 bases. J gave up 8 bases and V 3 bases, and 4 bases lay outside the gene matches. The length of the CDR3 is 14 residues. Per germline, CDR1 SQVTM and CDR2 ANQGSEA. Written as DNA, the CDR3 is TGCAGCGTTGAGGGACAGGGGGCTCGGGAAAAACTGTTTTTT. As protein: CSVEGQGAREKLFF.

This clone was detected only a few times. The V gene is TRBV18, the J gene TRBJ1-1; no firm D call. Germline V CDR1 and CDR2: KGHSH, LQKENI. V was clipped by 2 bases and J by 5 bases, with 12 bases between them. The CDR3 length is 14 residues. In DNA form, the CDR3 reads TGTGCCAGCTCACCAGGACGGGGTTGGACTGAAGCTTTCTTT. It is translated as CASSPGRGWTEAFF.

The chain couples TRBV2 to TRBJ1-1, with 8 bases aligning to TRBD1. Trimming took 6 bases from V and 3 from J; bases not matched to a gene: 3. CDR3 length: 13 residues. Germline loops: CDR1 SNHLY, CDR2 FYNNEI. As DNA, the CDR3 is TGTGCCAGCAGCAGGGGGCGGGACACTGAAGCTTTCTTT. Translated, it gives CASSRGRDTEAFF.

V and J are TRBV6-6 and TRBJ2-3; TRBD2 matches at 9 bases. The germline V gene has CDR1 MNHNY and CDR2 SVGAGI (reference sequence). V shed 7 bases, J shed 5 bases, and the junction held 7 bases outside the gene matches. This CDR3 has 14 residues. DNA for the CDR3: TGTGCCAGCACCGGGCGGGGGGGCCTAGATACGCAGTATTTT. Translation: CASTGRGGLDTQYF.

This chain joins TRBV5-1 and TRBJ1-1; possibly TRBD1 for D (5 bases). Between the trimmed V and J ends, which lost 4 bases and 4 bases, there was a span of 14 bases. CDR3 length: 14 residues. Germline CDR1 reads SGHRS; CDR2 reads YFSETQ. The CDR3: CASSPAERGTEAFF. The DNA of the CDR3 is TGCGCCAGCAGCCCCGCAGAAAGGGGCACTGAAGCTTTCTTT.

The CDR3 DNA sequence: TGTGCCAGCAGCATCGGGGGGGCCGAAGATACGCAGTATTTT. It yields the protein CASSIGGAEDTQYF. The chain is built from TRBV7-2 and TRBJ2-3; 8 positions agree with TRBD2. Germline V lookup: CDR1 SGHTA, CDR2 FQGNSA. V shed 5 bases, J shed 5 bases, and the junction held 6 bases outside the gene matches. This CDR3 has 14 amino acids.

The chain has TRBV29-1 and TRBJ1-1; D gene ambiguous. V was pared by 4 bases and J by 10 bases, with 13 bases between. This CDR3 comprises 11 residues. Per the germline V gene, CDR1 is SQVTM and CDR2 is ANQGSEA. CDR3 sequence reads: CSVVWMKRAFF. The CDR3 DNA is TGCAGCGTTGTATGGATGAAGCGAGCTTTCTTT.

The CDR3 protein is CASSLSGTSGNEQFF. In nucleotides, the CDR3 is TGTGCCAGCAGTTTGTCCGGGACTAGCGGAAATGAGCAGTTCTTC. The chain joins TRBV28 to TRBJ2-1; the match to TRBD2 covers 11 bases. The V and J ends lost 3 bases and 7 bases, in that order; junction bases with no gene match: 5. Germline lookup yields CDR1 MDHEN and CDR2 SYDVKM. This CDR3 is 15 amino acids long.